These T cell receptor beta chains were read from a single sample in a study of blood T cell repertoires in COVID-19. The protocol was immunoSEQ multiplex PCR, while the TCRdb copy is restricted to in-frame clones and leaves out a portion. The sample consists of 280,000 or so clones, nearly 90% of them appearing once. Sequencing was carried out using peripheral blood. Receptor source: a man in his late teens or twenties with active or convalescent COVID-19. Each CDR3 is given with its conserved first and last residue. The order of the fields is CDR3 protein, CDR3 DNA, D gene, CDR3 length, J gene, V gene, clone size. A D gene is named only where the DNA matches it firmly. Size values are once, few and many counts, or a class for expanded clones, and some rows have none.

CDR3 protein: CASSRDRETEAFF
CDR3 DNA: TGTGCCAGTAGCAGGGACAGGGAGACCGAAGCTTTCTTT
D gene: TRBD1
CDR3 length: 13
J gene: TRBJ1-1
V gene: TRBV19
clone size: -

CDR3 protein: CASSLSGATPGYTF
CDR3 DNA: TGTGCCAGCAGTTTATCTGGGGCCACTCCGGGCTACACCTTC
D gene: -
CDR3 length: 14
J gene: TRBJ1-2
V gene: TRBV27
clone size: -

CDR3 protein: CATSRTGTSQAFF
CDR3 DNA: TGTGCCACCAGCAGAACCGGGACATCTCAAGCTTTCTTT
D gene: -
CDR3 length: 13
J gene: TRBJ1-1
V gene: TRBV15
clone size: -

CDR3 protein: CAISMTGMNTEAFF
CDR3 DNA: TGTGCCATCAGTATGACAGGTATGAACACTGAAGCTTTCTTT
D gene: -
CDR3 length: 14
J gene: TRBJ1-1
V gene: TRBV10-3
clone size: once

CDR3 protein: CASSLFQGGQETQYF
CDR3 DNA: TGTGCCAGCAGCTTGTTCCAGGGGGGCCAAGAGACCCAGTACTTC
D gene: -
CDR3 length: 15
J gene: TRBJ2-5
V gene: TRBV7-8
clone size: -

CDR3 protein: CSVEGQGAYNEQFF
CDR3 DNA: TGCAGCGTTGAGGGACAGGGGGCTTACAATGAGCAGTTCTTC
D gene: TRBD1
CDR3 length: 14
J gene: TRBJ2-1
V gene: TRBV29-1
clone size: once

CDR3 protein: CASSDGLATDTQYF
CDR3 DNA: TGTGCCAGCAGTGATGGCCTAGCCACAGATACGCAGTATTTT
D gene: -
CDR3 length: 14
J gene: TRBJ2-3
V gene: TRBV6-4
clone size: once

CDR3 protein: CASSLGDRALEQYF
CDR3 DNA: TGCGCCAGCAGCTTGGGGGACAGAGCTCTTGAGCAGTACTTC
D gene: TRBD1
CDR3 length: 14
J gene: TRBJ2-7
V gene: TRBV5-1
clone size: -

CDR3 protein: CASSSIISSYNEQFF
CDR3 DNA: TGTGCCAGCAGTTCTATCATTAGCTCCTACAATGAGCAGTTCTTC
D gene: -
CDR3 length: 15
J gene: TRBJ2-1
V gene: TRBV27
clone size: -

CDR3 protein: CASRPGPGHSYEQYF
CDR3 DNA: TGTGCCAGCAGACCCGGCCCGGGACATTCCTACGAGCAGTACTTC
D gene: -
CDR3 length: 15
J gene: TRBJ2-7
V gene: TRBV7-2
clone size: -

CDR3 protein: CASSQEGNTIYF
CDR3 DNA: TGCGCCAGCAGCCAGGAGGGAAACACCATATATTTT
D gene: -
CDR3 length: 12
J gene: TRBJ1-3
V gene: TRBV4-1
clone size: -

CDR3 protein: CASSNRQGSSYNSPLHF
CDR3 DNA: TGCGCCAGCAGCAACCGACAGGGGAGCTCCTATAATTCACCCCTCCACTTT
D gene: TRBD1
CDR3 length: 17
J gene: TRBJ1-6
V gene: TRBV5-1
clone size: -

CDR3 protein: CASSGGDITTQYF
CDR3 DNA: TGTGCCAGCAGTGGGGGGGACATTACTACGCAGTATTTT
D gene: -
CDR3 length: 13
J gene: TRBJ2-3
V gene: TRBV12-3/TRBV12-4
clone size: -

CDR3 protein: CASKGQGNTGELFF
CDR3 DNA: TGTGCCAGCAAGGGACAGGGTAACACCGGGGAGCTGTTTTTT
D gene: TRBD1
CDR3 length: 14
J gene: TRBJ2-2
V gene: TRBV5-4
clone size: -

CDR3 protein: CASSQSGAPYNEQFF
CDR3 DNA: TGCGCCAGCAGCCAAAGCGGGGCGCCTTACAATGAGCAGTTCTTC
D gene: TRBD2
CDR3 length: 15
J gene: TRBJ2-1
V gene: TRBV4-1
clone size: -

CDR3 protein: CASSKIWESKAFF
CDR3 DNA: TGTGCCAGCAGCAAAATCTGGGAGAGTAAAGCTTTCTTT
D gene: -
CDR3 length: 13
J gene: TRBJ1-1
V gene: TRBV11-2
clone size: -

CDR3 protein: CASSYRTRAEKLFF
CDR3 DNA: TGTGCCAGCAGTTACAGGACAAGGGCTGAAAAACTGTTTTTT
D gene: -
CDR3 length: 14
J gene: TRBJ1-4
V gene: TRBV6-5
clone size: -

CDR3 protein: CASSRRQATEAFF
CDR3 DNA: TGTGCCAGCAGCAGACGACAGGCCACTGAAGCTTTCTTT
D gene: -
CDR3 length: 13
J gene: TRBJ1-1
V gene: TRBV7-2
clone size: -

CDR3 protein: CASSIVGRVSNQPQHF
CDR3 DNA: TGTGCCAGTAGTATAGTTGGCAGGGTAAGCAATCAGCCCCAGCATTTT
D gene: -
CDR3 length: 16
J gene: TRBJ1-5
V gene: TRBV19
clone size: -

CDR3 protein: CASSSTGEAYNEQFF
CDR3 DNA: TGTGCCAGCAGTAGTACAGGGGAGGCCTACAATGAGCAGTTCTTC
D gene: -
CDR3 length: 15
J gene: TRBJ2-1
V gene: TRBV5-4
clone size: -

CDR3 protein: CASSAGPSYEQYF
CDR3 DNA: TGCGCCAGCAGCGCGGGACCTTCCTACGAGCAGTACTTC
D gene: -
CDR3 length: 13
J gene: TRBJ2-7
V gene: TRBV10-1
clone size: -

CDR3 protein: CASSMGQISYEQYF
CDR3 DNA: TGTGCCAGTAGTATGGGACAGATCTCCTACGAGCAGTACTTC
D gene: TRBD1
CDR3 length: 14
J gene: TRBJ2-7
V gene: TRBV19
clone size: -

CDR3 protein: CASSIRVRAFF
CDR3 DNA: TGTGCCAGTAGTATTCGGGTTCGAGCTTTCTTT
D gene: -
CDR3 length: 11
J gene: TRBJ1-1
V gene: TRBV19
clone size: -

CDR3 protein: CASSSGGGPSEQYF
CDR3 DNA: TGTGCCAGCAGTTCTGGCGGGGGGCCTAGCGAGCAGTACTTC
D gene: TRBD2
CDR3 length: 14
J gene: TRBJ2-7
V gene: TRBV6-5
clone size: -

CDR3 protein: CASSGPDRGREGYGYTF
CDR3 DNA: TGTGCCAGCAGCGGACCCGACAGGGGGCGGGAGGGCTATGGCTACACCTTC
D gene: TRBD1
CDR3 length: 17
J gene: TRBJ1-2
V gene: TRBV9
clone size: -

CDR3 protein: CASSKTASTDTQYF
CDR3 DNA: TGTGCCAGCAGTAAGACAGCTAGCACAGATACGCAGTATTTT
D gene: -
CDR3 length: 14
J gene: TRBJ2-3
V gene: TRBV2
clone size: -

CDR3 protein: CSVPGGAVGELFF
CDR3 DNA: TGCAGCGTTCCGGGGGGCGCCGTCGGGGAGCTGTTTTTT
D gene: -
CDR3 length: 13
J gene: TRBJ2-2
V gene: TRBV29-1
clone size: -

CDR3 protein: CASSIQARHNEQFF
CDR3 DNA: TGTGCCAGTAGTATCCAGGCCCGGCACAATGAGCAGTTCTTC
D gene: -
CDR3 length: 14
J gene: TRBJ2-1
V gene: TRBV19
clone size: -

CDR3 protein: CASRYRDRGLYEQYF
CDR3 DNA: TGTGCCAGCAGGTACCGGGACAGGGGACTCTACGAGCAGTACTTC
D gene: TRBD1
CDR3 length: 15
J gene: TRBJ2-7
V gene: TRBV6-5
clone size: -

CDR3 protein: CASSTTGTAKKLNTEAFF
CDR3 DNA: TGTGCCAGCAGCACGACCGGGACAGCGAAGAAACTGAACACTGAAGCTTTCTTT
D gene: TRBD1
CDR3 length: 18
J gene: TRBJ1-1
V gene: TRBV7-2
clone size: -

CDR3 protein: CASSIRTGGYYGYTF
CDR3 DNA: TGTGCCAGCAGTATTAGGACAGGGGGCTACTATGGCTACACCTTC
D gene: TRBD1
CDR3 length: 15
J gene: TRBJ1-2
V gene: TRBV27
clone size: -

CDR3 protein: CASSLDRGAGELFF
CDR3 DNA: TGTGCCAGCAGTCTAGACAGGGGGGCCGGGGAGCTGTTTTTT
D gene: TRBD1
CDR3 length: 14
J gene: TRBJ2-2
V gene: TRBV2
clone size: -

CDR3 protein: CASSPLPGQGPTEAFF
CDR3 DNA: TGTGCCAGCAGTCCTCTGCCGGGACAGGGGCCCACTGAAGCTTTCTTT
D gene: TRBD1
CDR3 length: 16
J gene: TRBJ1-1
V gene: TRBV7-7
clone size: -

CDR3 protein: CASSLRPIDRGEGNQPQHF
CDR3 DNA: TGCGCCAGCAGCTTGAGGCCTATCGACAGGGGAGAGGGCAATCAGCCCCAGCATTTT
D gene: TRBD1
CDR3 length: 19
J gene: TRBJ1-5
V gene: TRBV5-1
clone size: few

CDR3 protein: CASSYSRGIETQYF
CDR3 DNA: TGTGCCAGCAGTTACTCTAGGGGAATAGAGACCCAGTACTTC
D gene: -
CDR3 length: 14
J gene: TRBJ2-5
V gene: TRBV6-5
clone size: -

CDR3 protein: CASSQNGQGASETQYF
CDR3 DNA: TGTGCCAGCAGCCAAAACGGACAGGGGGCTAGCGAGACCCAGTACTTC
D gene: TRBD1
CDR3 length: 16
J gene: TRBJ2-5
V gene: TRBV4-2
clone size: -

CDR3 protein: CASSLTTGGTEAFF
CDR3 DNA: TGTGCCAGCAGCTTAACGACAGGGGGCACTGAAGCTTTCTTT
D gene: TRBD1
CDR3 length: 14
J gene: TRBJ1-1
V gene: TRBV7-8
clone size: -

CDR3 protein: CASRSTEETQYF
CDR3 DNA: TGTGCCAGCAGATCGACAGAAGAGACCCAGTACTTC
D gene: -
CDR3 length: 12
J gene: TRBJ2-5
V gene: TRBV6-5
clone size: -

CDR3 protein: CASSYSGIGRNTEAFF
CDR3 DNA: TGTGCCAGCAGTTACTCCGGGATAGGGAGGAACACTGAAGCTTTCTTT
D gene: -
CDR3 length: 16
J gene: TRBJ1-1
V gene: TRBV6-2/TRBV6-3
clone size: -

CDR3 protein: CASSTGYQTQYF
CDR3 DNA: TGTGCCAGCAGCACAGGGTACCAGACCCAGTACTTC
D gene: -
CDR3 length: 12
J gene: TRBJ2-5
V gene: TRBV7-9
clone size: few

CDR3 protein: CASSYSGQGSQPQHF
CDR3 DNA: TGTGCCAGCAGTTACTCGGGACAGGGATCGCAGCCCCAGCATTTT
D gene: TRBD1
CDR3 length: 15
J gene: TRBJ1-5
V gene: TRBV6-5
clone size: few

CDR3 protein: CASSPPDRLYGYTF
CDR3 DNA: TGTGCCAGCAGCCCTCCGGACAGGCTTTATGGCTACACCTTC
D gene: TRBD1
CDR3 length: 14
J gene: TRBJ1-2
V gene: TRBV7-2
clone size: few